Below are 25 T cell receptor beta chains sequenced from a single sample in a study of T cells in Graves' hyperthyroidism and ophthalmopathy. It was RNA transcripts that yielded the amplified TCR beta CDR3 regions. First-round RT-PCR with HTBI primers amplified the TCR CDR3 region. MiXCR, applied by TCRdb to the multiplex PCR reads, yields one record per CDR3 protein. The top ten clones hold approximately 29% of a sample with about 400,000 distinct CDR3 sequences, 14% to 15% of them seen once. What was sequenced was blood. The source of these receptors is a woman aged 25-40 years with Graves' hyperthyroidism.

This clonotype was detected ten times or more. This rearrangement joins TRBV9 to TRBJ2-7; 13 bases match TRBD2. Germline V gives CDR1 SGDLS, CDR2 YYNGEE. V lost 4 bases to trimming and J lost 6 bases; unmatched junction nucleotides: 4. This CDR3 spans 14 amino acids. The CDR3 DNA sequence: TGTGCCAGCAGCCCTCGACTAGCGGGAGGCGAGCAGTACTTC. It translates to CASSPRLAGGEQYF.

The chain is built from TRBV20-1 and TRBJ2-5, with a tentative D call TRBD2 (5 bases). Trimming cost V 6 bases and J 2 bases, with 10 bases left between them. There are 12 residues in the CDR3. The germline V gene encodes CDR1 DFQATT and CDR2 SNEGSKA (reference sequence). DNA of the CDR3: TGCAGTGCCGGGGTGGTGCAAGAGACCCAGTACTTC. Protein product: CSAGVVQETQYF.

This clonotype was seen at least ten times. The V and J genes are TRBV18 and TRBJ2-2; the D is unclear. This CDR3 has 13 amino acids. V lost 3 bases to trimming and J lost 6 bases, with 8 bases between them. Per the germline V gene, CDR1 is KGHSH and CDR2 is LQKENI. The CDR3 reads CASSPDTSGELFF. The DNA of the CDR3 is TGTGCCAGCTCACCCGACACCTCCGGGGAGCTGTTTTTT.

The chain employs TRBV6-1 and TRBJ2-4; 7 positions agree with TRBD1. Germline V lookup: CDR1 MNHNS, CDR2 SASEGT. V trimming: 6 bases; J trimming: 0 bases; junction bases outside the gene matches: 5. CDR3 length: 15 residues. In nucleotides, the CDR3 is TGTGCCAGCAGGGGGACAGCCTTAGCCAAAAACATTCAGTACTTC. This gives the protein CASRGTALAKNIQYF.

Comment on this clonotype: At one end, the junction sequence differs from germline, possibly due to a read error. The rearrangement joins TRBV5-1 to TRBJ2-2, with TRBD2 identical over 14 bases. This CDR3 has 17 residues. The germline gives CDR1 SGHRS, CDR2 YFSETQ. Here the CDR3 DNA reads TGCGCCAGCAGCGCCGGGACTAGCGGGAGAGGGACCGGGGAGCTGCTTTTT. Amino acid sequence: CASSAGTSGRGTGELLF. The whole variable domain, filled in from reference TRBV5-1 and TRBJ2-2, reads KAGVTQTPRYLIKTRGQQVTLSCSPISGHRSVSWYQQTPGQGLQFLFEYFSETQRNKGNFPGRFSGRQFSNSRSEMNVSTLELGDSALYLCASSAGTSGRGTGELLFGEGSRLTVL.

In this sample, this clonotype turned up many times. The chain joins TRBV11-3 to TRBJ2-7, with D possibly TRBD2 on 6 matching bases. The V end was cut by 5 bases, the J end by 6 bases, with 11 bases between. There are 12 residues in the CDR3. Germline V gene lookup returns CDR1 SGHNT and CDR2 YENEEA. The CDR3 sequence is CASSAVSGEQYF. In nucleotides, the CDR3 is TGTGCCAGCAGCGCAGTTAGCGGCGAGCAGTACTTC.

This clonotype came up a few times. This chain joins TRBV14 and TRBJ2-3; D not certain. The V end lost 0 bases, the J end lost 8 bases, and 9 bases lay between the germline ends. The length of the CDR3 is 13 residues. Germline lookup yields CDR1 SGHDN and CDR2 FVKESK. The CDR3 DNA reads TGTGCCAGCAGCCAAGATAGTGATACTACGCAGTATTTT. Amino acids: CASSQDSDTTQYF. The variable domain in full, with the rest retrieved from reference TRBV14 and TRBJ2-3, is EAGVTQFPSHSVIEKGQTVTLRCDPISGHDNLYWYRRVMGKEIKFLLHFVKESKQDESGMPNNRFLAERTGGTYSTLKVQPAELEDSGVYFCASSQDSDTTQYFGPGTRLTVL.

This clonotype came up a few times. The chain links TRBV25-1 to TRBJ2-1; D unclear. Germline CDR1 reads MGHDK; CDR2 reads SYGVNS. The V end was cut by 1 base, the J end by 8 bases, with 3 bases between. This CDR3 region has 11 residues. CDR3 in DNA: TGTGCCAGCAGTGAATTGTATGAGCAGTTCTTC. Translated, it gives CASSELYEQFF.

There are a few counts of this clonotype. This CDR3 reads CASSGTLAKNIQYF. CDR3 bases: TGTGCCAGCAGTGGGACTTTAGCCAAAAACATTCAGTACTTC. The chain employs TRBV2 and TRBJ2-4, with TRBD2 as a possible D gene (5 bases). V was pared by 4 bases and J by 0 bases, with 7 bases between. Germline V gene data show CDR1 as SNHLY and CDR2 as FYNNEI. This CDR3 comprises 14 residues.

This clonotype has just a few counts. The gene calls are TRBV7-6 and TRBJ2-7; D tentatively fits TRBD1 or TRBD2 (6 bases each). V lost 8 bases to trimming and J lost 2 bases, with 16 bases between them. The CDR3 is 14 residues long. Looked up from germline, CDR1 is SGHVS and CDR2 is FNYEAQ. CDR3 loop: CASSEGGPTYEQYF. The CDR3 DNA reads TGTGCCAGCTCCGAAGGGGGGCCGACCTACGAGCAGTACTTC.

This clonotype has only a few counts. Because the CDR3 is missing its conserved closing phenylalanine or tryptophan, this is likely a read error. The chain uses TRBV7-9 and TRBJ1-2; D gene uncertain. CDR1 and CDR2 (germline): SEHNR, FQNEAQ (reference sequence). This CDR3 is built from 14 residues. Between the trimmed V and J ends, which lost 5 bases and 0 bases, there was a span of 10 bases. The CDR3 loop reads CASSRTEANYGYTL. The CDR3, as DNA: TGTGCCAGCAGCCGGACGGAAGCTAACTATGGCTACACCCTC.

This sequence joins TRBV6-1 and TRBJ1-1; possibly TRBD1 for D (5 bases). The CDR3 has 14 residues. Trimming removed 4 bases from V and 0 bases from J, with 9 bases in between. CDR1 MNHNS and CDR2 SASEGT come from the germline V gene. The CDR3 loop is CASSVQDMNTEAFF. DNA of the CDR3: TGTGCCAGCAGTGTGCAGGACATGAACACTGAAGCTTTCTTT.

The V call is TRBV7-3, the J call TRBJ1-2; no firm D call. The CDR3 runs to 15 residues. Deletions cut 4 bases from V and 0 bases from J, with 12 bases between. Germline CDR1 SGHTA, CDR2 FQGTGA. This CDR3 reads CASSSYTASNYGYTF. The CDR3 region has the DNA TGTGCCAGCAGCTCCTATACAGCTTCTAACTATGGCTACACCTTC.

The V gene is TRBV10-3, the J gene TRBJ2-3, with D tentatively TRBD1 or TRBD2 (5 bases each). Per the germline V gene, CDR1 is ENHRY and CDR2 is SYGVKD. The CDR3 contains 15 residues. Trimming cost V 0 bases and J 6 bases, with 13 bases left between them. The CDR3 loop reads CAISESGGVGDTQYF. DNA for the CDR3: TGTGCCATCAGTGAGTCTGGGGGAGTGGGTGATACGCAGTATTTT.

This clonotype was recorded many times. This sequence joins TRBV28 and TRBJ2-7; TRBD2 matches 16 bases. Germline V gene lookup returns CDR1 MDHEN and CDR2 SYDVKM. V lost 5 bases to trimming and J lost 0 bases; unmatched junction nucleotides: 10. CDR3 length: 19 amino acids. The CDR3 sequence: CASSLPGLAGGRSSYEQYF. CDR3 bases: TGTGCCAGCAGTCTACCGGGACTAGCGGGAGGGCGGAGCTCCTACGAGCAGTACTTC.

In its sample, this clonotype was seen a few times. V and J are TRBV27 and TRBJ1-3, with D uncertain. V was trimmed by 5 bases and J by 0 bases, leaving 14 bases between them. The CDR3 spans 16 residues. CDR1 and CDR2 from the germline V gene are MNHEY and SMNVEV (reference sequence). The chain's CDR3 is CASSPQTPFSGNTIYF. The CDR3 DNA sequence: TGTGCCAGCAGTCCCCAGACGCCATTCTCTGGAAACACCATATATTTT.

This clonotype was observed at least ten times. The V and J genes are TRBV6-4 and TRBJ2-2; the match to TRBD2 covers 10 bases. CDR1 is MRHNA, CDR2 SNTAGT, per germline. The trim removed 3 bases at V and 7 bases at J, leaving 2 bases unmatched. The CDR3 totals 14 residues. Here the CDR3 reads CASSELAGRGELFF. As DNA, the CDR3 is TGTGCCAGCAGTGAACTAGCGGGGCGCGGGGAGCTGTTTTTT.

The table lists this clonotype with a few counts. The rearrangement joins TRBV9 to TRBJ1-1; 8 bases are a match to TRBD1. The germline V gene has CDR1 SGDLS and CDR2 YYNGEE. The CDR3 sequence is 15 residues long. Trimming took 3 bases from V and 2 from J; bases not matched to a gene: 6. The CDR3 region is CASSAQQGGNTEAFF. Written as DNA, the CDR3 is TGTGCCAGCAGCGCCCAACAGGGGGGTAACACTGAAGCTTTCTTT.

There are many counts of this clonotype. This CDR3 reads CASSFHSGTENTGELFF. The CDR3 DNA reads as TGCGCCAGCAGCTTCCACTCCGGGACAGAAAACACCGGGGAGCTGTTTTTT. The chain uses TRBV5-1 and TRBJ2-2; 7 bases are a match to TRBD1. Trimming at V came to 2 bases and at J to 2 bases, leaving 9 bases not matched to a gene. The CDR3 has 17 amino acids. Germline values: CDR1 SGHRS, CDR2 YFSETQ.

This clonotype was detected many times. This chain uses TRBV30 with TRBJ2-3; 8 bases line up with TRBD2. Germline assignment: CDR1 GTSNPN and CDR2 SVGIG (reference sequence). V was pared by 8 bases and J by 0 bases, with 7 bases of the junction left unmatched. This CDR3 contains 14 residues. CDR3 sequence (DNA): TGTGCCCAATCGGCTAGCGGGAGCACAGATACGCAGTATTTT. Residues: CAQSASGSTDTQYF.

V usage is TRBV14 and J usage is TRBJ2-7; D gene unclear. The CDR3 is 14 residues long. From germline, CDR1 is SGHDN and CDR2 FVKESK. Trimming cost V 1 base and J 3 bases, with 10 bases left between them. CDR3 residues: CASSQAWSNYEQYF. The DNA for the CDR3 is TGTGCCAGCAGCCAAGCTTGGTCTAACTACGAGCAGTACTTC.

This chain joins TRBV28 and TRBJ1-4; D might be TRBD1 (5 bases). Germline values: CDR1 MDHEN, CDR2 SYDVKM. The CDR3 extends over 15 amino acids. V was cut by 7 bases and J by 1 base, with 13 bases left in between. CDR3 DNA: TGTGCCAGCACCTTACCCGGGGGAACTAATGAAAAACTGTTTTTT. Translating gives CASTLPGGTNEKLFF. The whole variable domain, remainder taken from reference TRBV28 and TRBJ1-4, is DVKVTQSSRYLVKRTGEKVFLECVQDMDHENMFWYRQDPGLGLRLIYFSYDVKMKEKGDIPEGYSVSREKKERFSLILESASTNQTSMYLCASTLPGGTNEKLFFGSGTQLSVL.

This clonotype was picked up many times. The V and J genes are TRBV2 and TRBJ2-7; 7 nucleotides line up with TRBD1. With 6 bases clipped from V and 2 bases from J, the junction kept 7 bases outside the gene matches. There are 14 residues in the CDR3. The germline CDR1 and CDR2 sequences are SNHLY and FYNNEI. The CDR3 sequence is CASRMTGMTYEQYF. CDR3 nucleotides: TGTGCCAGCAGGATGACAGGGATGACCTACGAGCAGTACTTC. Combining the CDR3 with reference TRBV2 and TRBJ2-7 gives the whole variable domain EPEVTQTPSHQVTQMGQEVILRCVPISNHLYFYWYRQILGQKVEFLVSFYNNEISEKSEIFDDQFSVERPDGSNFTLKIRSTKLEDSAMYFCASRMTGMTYEQYFGPGTRLTVT.

This clonotype was found a few times. This rearrangement joins TRBV29-1 to TRBJ2-1; no reliable D call. CDR1 SQVTM and CDR2 ANQGSEA come from the germline V gene. The CDR3 length is 13 residues. V was clipped by 3 bases and J by 1 base, with 7 bases between them. The CDR3 here is CSVDGLSYNEQFF. DNA for the CDR3: TGCAGCGTTGACGGGCTATCCTACAATGAGCAGTTCTTC.

This clonotype has at least ten counts. The rearrangement uses TRBV20-1 and TRBJ2-1; D possibly corresponds to TRBD1 (6 bases). With 8 bases removed from V and 0 bases from J, the gap between germline ends came to 8 bases. The CDR3 contains 12 residues. The V gene's germline CDR1 is DFQATT and CDR2 SNEGSKA (reference sequence). Here the CDR3 DNA reads TGCAGTTTGGACAGCTCCTACAATGAGCAGTTCTTC. It yields the protein CSLDSSYNEQFF.